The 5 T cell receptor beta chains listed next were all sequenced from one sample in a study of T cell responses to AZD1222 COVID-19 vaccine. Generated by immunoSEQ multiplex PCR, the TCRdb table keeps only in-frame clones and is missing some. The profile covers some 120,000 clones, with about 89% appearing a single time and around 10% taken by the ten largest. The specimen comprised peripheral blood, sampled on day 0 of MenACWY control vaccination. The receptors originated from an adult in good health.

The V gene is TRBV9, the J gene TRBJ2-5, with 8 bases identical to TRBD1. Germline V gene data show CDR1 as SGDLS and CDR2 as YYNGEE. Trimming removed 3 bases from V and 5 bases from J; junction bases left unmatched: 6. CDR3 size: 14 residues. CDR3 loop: CASSERTGIETQYF. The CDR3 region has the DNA TGTGCCAGCAGCGAACGGACAGGGATCGAGACCCAGTACTTC.

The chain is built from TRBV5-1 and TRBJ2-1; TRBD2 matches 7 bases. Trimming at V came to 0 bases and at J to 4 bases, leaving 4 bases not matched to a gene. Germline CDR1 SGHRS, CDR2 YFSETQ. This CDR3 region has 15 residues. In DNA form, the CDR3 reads TGCGCCAGCAGCTTGGAACTGCGGGAGTACAATGAGCAGTTCTTC. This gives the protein CASSLELREYNEQFF.

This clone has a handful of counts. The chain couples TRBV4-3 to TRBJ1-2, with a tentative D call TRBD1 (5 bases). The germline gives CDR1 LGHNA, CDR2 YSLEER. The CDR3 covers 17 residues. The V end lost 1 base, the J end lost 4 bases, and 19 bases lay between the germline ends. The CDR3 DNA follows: TGCGCCAGCAGCCAAGCTTCCGGGGGTTTGAACCGCTATGGCTACACCTTC. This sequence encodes CASSQASGGLNRYGYTF.

The CDR3 spells CSARGGYEQYF. In nucleotides, the CDR3 is TGCAGTGCTAGGGGAGGGTACGAGCAGTACTTC. The gene calls are TRBV20-1 and TRBJ2-7; 7 bases agree with TRBD2. CDR3 length: 11 amino acids. Per germline, CDR1 DFQATT and CDR2 SNEGSKA (reference sequence). The V segment lost 3 bases and the J segment 4 bases; nucleotides outside the gene matches: 0.

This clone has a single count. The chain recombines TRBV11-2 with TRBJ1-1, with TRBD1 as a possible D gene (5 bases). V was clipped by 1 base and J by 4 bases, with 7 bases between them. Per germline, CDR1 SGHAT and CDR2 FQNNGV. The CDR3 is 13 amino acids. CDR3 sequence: CASSLVGGTEAFF. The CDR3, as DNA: TGTGCCAGCAGCTTAGTGGGGGGCACTGAAGCTTTCTTT.